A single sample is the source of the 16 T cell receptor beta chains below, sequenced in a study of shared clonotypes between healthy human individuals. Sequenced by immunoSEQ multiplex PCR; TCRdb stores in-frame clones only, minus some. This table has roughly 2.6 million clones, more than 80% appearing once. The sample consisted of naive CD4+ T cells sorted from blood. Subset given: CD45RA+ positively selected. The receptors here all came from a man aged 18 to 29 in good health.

The CDR3 nucleotides are TGTGCCAGCACGAGACAGGGTCTGGGCTATGGCTACACCTTC. Translating it yields CASTRQGLGYGYTF. The J gene is TRBJ1-2, the V gene TRBV16, with 7 bases aligning to TRBD1. J gave up 4 bases and V 7 bases, and 9 bases lay outside the gene matches. Germline V gene sequence: CDR1 KGHSY, CDR2 FQNENV. The CDR3 has 14 amino acids.

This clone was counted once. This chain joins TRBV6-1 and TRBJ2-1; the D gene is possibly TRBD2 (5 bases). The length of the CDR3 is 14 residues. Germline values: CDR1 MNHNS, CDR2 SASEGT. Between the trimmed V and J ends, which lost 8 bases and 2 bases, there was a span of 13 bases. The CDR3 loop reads CASEAGVTYNEQFF. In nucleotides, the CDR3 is TGTGCCAGCGAGGCGGGTGTCACCTACAATGAGCAGTTCTTC.

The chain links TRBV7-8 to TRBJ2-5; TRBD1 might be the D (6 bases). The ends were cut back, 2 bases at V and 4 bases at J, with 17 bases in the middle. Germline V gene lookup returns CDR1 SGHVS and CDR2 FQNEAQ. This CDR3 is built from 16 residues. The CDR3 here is CASSLFQGSIRETQYF. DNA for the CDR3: TGTGCCAGCAGCTTATTCCAGGGGAGTATTAGAGAGACCCAGTACTTC. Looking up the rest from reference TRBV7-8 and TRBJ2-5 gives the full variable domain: GAGVSQSPRYKVAKRGQDVALRCDPISGHVSLFWYQQALGQGPEFLTYFQNEAQLDKSGLPSDRFFAERPEGSVSTLKIQRTQQEDSAVYLCASSLFQGSIRETQYFGPGTRLLVL.

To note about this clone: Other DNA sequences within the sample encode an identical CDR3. In DNA, the CDR3 is TGTGCCAGCAGTTCTGGACAGAACTATGGCTACACCTTC. Residues: CASSSGQNYGYTF. The chain joins TRBV6-6 to TRBJ1-2; a possible D gene is TRBD1 (6 bases). Germline CDR1 and CDR2: MNHNY and SVGAGI (reference sequence). Trimming stripped 4 bases from V and 2 bases from J, with 8 bases between. The CDR3 is 13 residues long.

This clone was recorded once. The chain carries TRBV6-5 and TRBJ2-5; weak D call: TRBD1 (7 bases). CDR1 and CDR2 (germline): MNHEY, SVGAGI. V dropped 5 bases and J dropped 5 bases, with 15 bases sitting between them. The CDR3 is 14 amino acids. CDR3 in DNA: TGTGCCAGCAGTCGCGGGACAGCCGGGGAGACCCAGTACTTC. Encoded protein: CASSRGTAGETQYF.

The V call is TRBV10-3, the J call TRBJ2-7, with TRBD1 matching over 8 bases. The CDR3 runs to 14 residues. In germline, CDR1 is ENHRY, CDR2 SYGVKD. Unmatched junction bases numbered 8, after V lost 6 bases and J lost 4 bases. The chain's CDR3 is CAISPGTGPYEQYF. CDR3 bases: TGTGCCATCAGCCCCGGGACAGGTCCTTACGAGCAGTACTTC.

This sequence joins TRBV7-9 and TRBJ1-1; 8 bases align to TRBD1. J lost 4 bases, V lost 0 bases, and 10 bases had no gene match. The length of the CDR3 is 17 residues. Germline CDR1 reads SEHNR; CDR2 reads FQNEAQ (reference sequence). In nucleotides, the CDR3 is TGTGCCAGCAGCTTAGCGGTTGGCAGGGGGCGCGTCACTGAAGCTTTCTTT. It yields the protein CASSLAVGRGRVTEAFF. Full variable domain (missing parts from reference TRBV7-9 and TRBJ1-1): DTGVSQNPRHKITKRGQNVTFRCDPISEHNRLYWYRQTLGQGPEFLTYFQNEAQLEKSRLLSDRFSAERPKGSFSTLEIQRTEQGDSAMYLCASSLAVGRGRVTEAFFGQGTRLTVV.

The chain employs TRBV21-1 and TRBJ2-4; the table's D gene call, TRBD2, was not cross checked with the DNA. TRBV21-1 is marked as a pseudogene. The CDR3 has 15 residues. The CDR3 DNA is TGTGCCAGCAGCAAAGCCCCCCTAGACTGCGACATTCAGTACTTC. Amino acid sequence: CASSKAPLDCDIQYF.

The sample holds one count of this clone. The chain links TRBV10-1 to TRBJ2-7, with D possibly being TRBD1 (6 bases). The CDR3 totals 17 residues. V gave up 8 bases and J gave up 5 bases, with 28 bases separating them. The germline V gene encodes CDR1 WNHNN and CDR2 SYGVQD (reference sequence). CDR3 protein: CASEKIVCYRAQNEQYF. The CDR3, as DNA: TGCGCCAGCGAGAAGATCGTCTGTTACAGGGCGCAGAACGAGCAGTACTTC.

The CDR3 coding sequence is TGCAGCGGGACAGGGTGGTACACTGAAGCTTTCTTT. Its translation: CSGTGWYTEAFF. The chain links TRBV29-1 to TRBJ1-1; 8 bases match TRBD1. The trim removed 7 bases at V and 3 bases at J, leaving 4 bases unmatched. Germline V gene lookup returns CDR1 SQVTM and CDR2 ANQGSEA. The length of the CDR3 is 12 residues. Complete variable domain (other parts from reference TRBV29-1 and TRBJ1-1): SAVISQKPSRDICQRGTSLTIQCQVDSQVTMMFWYRQQPGQSLTLIATANQGSEATYESGFVIDKFPISRPNLTFSTLTVSNMSPEDSSIYLCSGTGWYTEAFFGQGTRLTVV.

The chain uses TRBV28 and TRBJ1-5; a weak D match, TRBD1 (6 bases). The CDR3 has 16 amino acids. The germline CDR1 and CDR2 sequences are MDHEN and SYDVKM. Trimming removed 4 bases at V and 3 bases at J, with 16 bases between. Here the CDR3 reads CASSSGSRGANQPQHF. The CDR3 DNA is TGTGCCAGCAGTTCCGGCTCTCGGGGGGCCAATCAGCCCCAGCATTTT.

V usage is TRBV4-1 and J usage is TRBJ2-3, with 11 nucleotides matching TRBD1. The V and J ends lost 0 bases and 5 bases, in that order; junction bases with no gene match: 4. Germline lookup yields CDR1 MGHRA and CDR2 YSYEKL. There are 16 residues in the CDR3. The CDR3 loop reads CASSQDWTGGIDTQYF. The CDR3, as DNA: TGCGCCAGCAGCCAAGATTGGACAGGGGGCATAGATACGCAGTATTTT.

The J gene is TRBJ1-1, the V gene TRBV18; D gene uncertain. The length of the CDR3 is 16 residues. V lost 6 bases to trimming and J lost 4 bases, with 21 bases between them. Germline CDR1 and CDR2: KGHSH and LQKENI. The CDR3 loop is CASSPGVSSSGTEAFF. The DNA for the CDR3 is TGTGCCAGCTCCCCGGGAGTTTCCTCGTCCGGCACTGAAGCTTTCTTT.

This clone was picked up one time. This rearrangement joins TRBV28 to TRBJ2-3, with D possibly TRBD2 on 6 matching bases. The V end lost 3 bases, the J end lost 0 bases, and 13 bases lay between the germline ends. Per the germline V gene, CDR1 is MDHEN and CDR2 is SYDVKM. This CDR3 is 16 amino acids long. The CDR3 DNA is TGTGCCAGCAGTTTGGGTCCGGGGGTTAGCACAGATACGCAGTATTTT. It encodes CASSLGPGVSTDTQYF.

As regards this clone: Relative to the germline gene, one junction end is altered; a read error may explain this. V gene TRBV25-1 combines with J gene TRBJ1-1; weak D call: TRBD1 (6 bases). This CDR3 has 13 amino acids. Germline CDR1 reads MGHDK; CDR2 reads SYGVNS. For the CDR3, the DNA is TGTGCCACCAGTATCACAGGGAGCACTGAAGCTTTCTTT. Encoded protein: CATSITGSTEAFF.

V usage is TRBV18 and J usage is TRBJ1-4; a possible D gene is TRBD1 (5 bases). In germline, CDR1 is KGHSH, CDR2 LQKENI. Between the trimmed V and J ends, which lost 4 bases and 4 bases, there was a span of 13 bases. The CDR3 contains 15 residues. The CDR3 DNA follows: TGTGCCAGCTCACTACAGGCGGGCTTTAATGAAAAACTGTTTTTT. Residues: CASSLQAGFNEKLFF.